What follows describes a single T cell receptor (beta chain). Its antigen is not identified. The CDR3 totals 13 residues. Trimming cost V 4 bases and J 6 bases; bases outside gene matches: 1. Germline V gene data show CDR1 as SQVTM and CDR2 as ANQGSEA. These data are taken from a study of cytomegalovirus exposure and HLA in healthy donors. It was with 60 Vbeta and 13 Jbeta primers that the PCR ran. Method: immunoSEQ multiplex PCR; TCRdb's copy keeps in-frame clones and lacks some. The table lists roughly 140,000 clones, around 80% of them singletons. Study-level points and caveats: It has been reported that TCR beta sequences accurately predicted the HLA-A and HLA-B alleles of most subjects. Relative to the approximately 670-donor mean, N-insertions were reportedly fewer in an Asian-associated ancestry cluster in a later analysis.

The sequenced sample was PBMCs. This chain links TRBV29-1 with TRBJ2-1; 12 bases fit TRBD2. The TCR originated in a woman aged 60-75 years in good health and CMV-seropositive. The chain's CDR3 is CSVVLAGGNEQFF. As DNA, the CDR3 is TGCAGCGTTGTACTAGCGGGAGGCAATGAGCAGTTCTTC.